Reported below is one TCR beta chain. This specimen comes from a study of cytomegalovirus exposure and HLA in healthy donors. The V gene's germline CDR1 is SGHRS and CDR2 YFSETQ. CDR3 size: 15 residues. J was trimmed by 0 bases and V by 4 bases; bases with no gene match: 4. The PCR had 60 Vbeta and 13 Jbeta primers. Profiled with immunoSEQ multiplex PCR; TCRdb holds only in-frame clones, not every one. The table has some 70,000 clones, approximately 70% seen once. Material: PBMCs. This chain connects TRBV5-1 to TRBJ2-4; 7 bases are shared with TRBD1. The TCR was taken from a male donor in good health and CMV-seropositive. The CDR3 nucleotides are TGCGCCAGCAGCGTGGGACAGCTAGCCAAAAACATTCAGTACTTC. Its protein product is CASSVGQLAKNIQYF.